This T cell receptor (beta chain) was recovered during a study of OX40 agonist ivuxolimab in advanced cancers. Regarding the research as a whole: Ivuxolimab was a fully human IgG2 agonistic monoclonal antibody targeting the costimulatory receptor OX40 (CD134). Partial responses occurred in three dose-escalation patients, of whom one had hepatocellular carcinoma and two had cutaneous melanoma. Intravenous ivuxolimab was administered to patients every 2 weeks at six dose levels: 0.01, 0.1, 0.3, 1.5, 3 and 10 mg/kg. Patients were allowed to have had prior anti-PD-1, anti-PD-L1 or anti-CTLA-4 therapy, and more than 30% of the dose-escalation patients had previously received checkpoint inhibitors. In the dose-escalation cohort, 82.7% of patients were male, and the mean age was approximately 60 years, with a range of about 23 to 85. The paper covers the monotherapy dose-escalation part of the phase I ivuxolimab trial, which included N ≈ 57 patients. Among the approximately 50 dose-escalation patients, about 19 had hepatocellular carcinoma, 15 melanoma, 9 renal cell carcinoma and 9 head and neck cancer. The purpose of peripheral TCRbeta sequencing was to test whether ivuxolimab changed TCR sequence diversity and led to clonal T-cell expansion. The paper as a whole reports these results and caveats: The antigen specificity of the peripheral T cells that underwent clonal expansion was not determined. At doses of 0.1 to 3.0 mg/kg, clonal expansion of both CD4+ and CD8+ blood T cells was observed from baseline to week 6. Low levels of normalized T-cell clonal expansion were also seen in some nonresponding patients. In the 0.1-3.0 mg/kg groups, partial responders had among the lowest normalized peripheral clonal expansion, particularly in CD8+ T cells. On average, CD8+ T cells showed more expanded clones than CD4+ T cells after ivuxolimab.

The CDR3 covers 13 residues, taking in both the cysteine and the phenylalanine. Here the CDR3 DNA is all that survives: 39 bases in frame from base 1. V was cut back by 5 bases and J by 4 bases, leaving a gap of 11 bases between them. CDR1 SEHNR and CDR2 FQNEAQ are derived from the germline V gene (reference sequence). The trial excluded patients who had a history of autoimmune disease or who were on systemic immunosuppression. Peripheral blood for TCR sequencing was collected from all dose cohorts at baseline, on cycle 4 day 1, and on cycle 7 day 1. The samples were taken from a phase I, first-in-human, multicenter, open-label dose-escalation trial of ivuxolimab. Adults with locally advanced or metastatic melanoma, renal cell, hepatocellular, or head and neck squamous cell carcinoma were enrolled in the trial. Before TCR sequencing, CD4+ T cells and CD8+ T cells from peripheral blood were sorted into separate populations.

With regard to this clone: Which antigen it targets is not known. Nothing much larger sits one base from this clone, and base qualities are not available.

Genomic DNA was extracted from sorted cells for sequencing of the TCRbeta CDR3 region. TCRbeta CDR3 regions were sequenced using the immunoSEQ Assay. The source is immuneACCESS, and TCRdb retained only in-frame sequences with V and J called. Part of the clones is not carried over; for the studies checked, unresolved V genes explain less than half of this, and the remainder is unexplained. Counted in this sample were roughly 50,000 clones; roughly 87% of them appeared once. Clones ranked in the top ten supply roughly 5.7% of the sample. This clonotype was obtained from an adult with an advanced solid tumor such as melanoma, head and neck, liver or kidney cancer. Source: CD4+ or CD8+ T cells sorted from blood, taken in a trial of the OX40 agonist ivuxolimab. The rearrangement joined TRBV7-9 to TRBJ1-2, and possibly TRBD1, on 5 matching bases. The DNA is as follows: TGTGCCAGCAGCCTCGGGACGGTCTATGGCTACACCTTC. Translated, it gives CASSLGTVYGYTF.